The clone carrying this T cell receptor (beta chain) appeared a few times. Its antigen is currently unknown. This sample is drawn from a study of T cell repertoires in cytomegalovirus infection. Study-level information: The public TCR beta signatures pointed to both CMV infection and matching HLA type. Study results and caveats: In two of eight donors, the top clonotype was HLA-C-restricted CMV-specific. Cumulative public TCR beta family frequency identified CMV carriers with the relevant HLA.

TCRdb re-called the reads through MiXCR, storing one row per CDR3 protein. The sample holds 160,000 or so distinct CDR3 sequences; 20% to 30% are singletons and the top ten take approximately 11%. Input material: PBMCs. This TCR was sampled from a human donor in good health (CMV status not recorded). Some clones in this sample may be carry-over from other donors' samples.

DNA for the CDR3: TGTGCCAGTAGTAGTCACAGGGGGAGGACTGAAGCTTTCTTT. This gives the protein CASSSHRGRTEAFF. The chain carries TRBV19 and TRBJ1-1; TRBD1 matches at 8 bases. The CDR3 is 14 amino acids. With 4 bases clipped from V and 5 bases from J, the junction kept 6 bases outside the gene matches. The germline V gene encodes CDR1 LNHDA and CDR2 SQIVND (reference sequence).